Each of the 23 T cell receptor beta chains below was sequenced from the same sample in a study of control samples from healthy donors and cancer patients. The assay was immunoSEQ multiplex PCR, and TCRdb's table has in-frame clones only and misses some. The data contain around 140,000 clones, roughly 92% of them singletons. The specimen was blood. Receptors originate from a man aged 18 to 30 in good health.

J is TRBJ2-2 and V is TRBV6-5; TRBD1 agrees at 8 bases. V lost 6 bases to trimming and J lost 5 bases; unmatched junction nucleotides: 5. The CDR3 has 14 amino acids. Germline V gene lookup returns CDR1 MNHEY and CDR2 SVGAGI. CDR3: CASRDRVGTGELFF. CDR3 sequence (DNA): TGTGCCAGCAGGGACAGGGTTGGAACCGGGGAGCTGTTTTTT.

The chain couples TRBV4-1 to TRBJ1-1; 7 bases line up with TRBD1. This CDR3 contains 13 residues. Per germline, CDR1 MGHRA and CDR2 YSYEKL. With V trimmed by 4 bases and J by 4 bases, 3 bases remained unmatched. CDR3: CASSLQGVTEAFF. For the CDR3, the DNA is TGCGCCAGCAGCCTGCAGGGGGTCACTGAAGCTTTCTTT.

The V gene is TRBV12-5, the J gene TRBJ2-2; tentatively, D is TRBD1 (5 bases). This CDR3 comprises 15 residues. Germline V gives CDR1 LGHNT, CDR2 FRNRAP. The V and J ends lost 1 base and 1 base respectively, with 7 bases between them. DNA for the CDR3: TGTGCTAGTGGTTTGGGCCAGGGGAACACCGGGGAGCTGTTTTTT. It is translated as CASGLGQGNTGELFF.

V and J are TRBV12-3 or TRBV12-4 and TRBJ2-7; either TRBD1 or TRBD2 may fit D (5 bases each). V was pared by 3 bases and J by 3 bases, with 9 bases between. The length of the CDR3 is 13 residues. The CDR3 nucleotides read TGTGCCAGCAGTTTCGGGGACCTCTACGAGCAGTACTTC. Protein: CASSFGDLYEQYF.

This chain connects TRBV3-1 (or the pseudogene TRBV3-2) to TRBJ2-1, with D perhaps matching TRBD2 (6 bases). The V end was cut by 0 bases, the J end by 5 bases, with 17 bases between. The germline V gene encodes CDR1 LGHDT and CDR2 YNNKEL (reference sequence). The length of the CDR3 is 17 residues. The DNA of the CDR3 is TGTGCCAGCAGCCAAGAGCATTTCGTGGGACTCGACAATGAGCAGTTCTTC. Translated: CASSQEHFVGLDNEQFF.

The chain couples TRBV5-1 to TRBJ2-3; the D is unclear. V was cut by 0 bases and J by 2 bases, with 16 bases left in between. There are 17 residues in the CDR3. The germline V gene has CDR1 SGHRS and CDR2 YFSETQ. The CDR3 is CASSLALSDSYTDTQYF. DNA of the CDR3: TGCGCCAGCAGCTTGGCCCTATCCGATTCCTACACAGATACGCAGTATTTT.

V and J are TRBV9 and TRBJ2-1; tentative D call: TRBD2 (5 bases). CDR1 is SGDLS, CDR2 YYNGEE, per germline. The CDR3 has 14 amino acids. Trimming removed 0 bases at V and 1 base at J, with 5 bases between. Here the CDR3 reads CASSVGRSYNEQFF. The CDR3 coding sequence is TGTGCCAGCAGCGTAGGGAGGTCCTACAATGAGCAGTTCTTC.

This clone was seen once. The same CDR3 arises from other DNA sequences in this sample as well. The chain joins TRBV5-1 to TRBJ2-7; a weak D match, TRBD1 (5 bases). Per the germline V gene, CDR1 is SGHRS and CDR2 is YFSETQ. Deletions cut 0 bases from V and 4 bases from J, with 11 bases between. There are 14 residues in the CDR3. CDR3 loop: CASSLGGQGYEQYF. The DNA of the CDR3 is TGCGCCAGCAGCTTGGGGGGCCAGGGTTACGAGCAGTACTTC.

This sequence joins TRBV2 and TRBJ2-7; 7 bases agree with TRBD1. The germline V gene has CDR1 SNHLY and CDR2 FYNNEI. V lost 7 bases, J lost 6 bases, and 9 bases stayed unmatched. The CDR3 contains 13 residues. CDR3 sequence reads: CASTRDSRTEQYF. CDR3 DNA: TGTGCCAGCACCCGGGACAGTCGGACCGAGCAGTACTTC.

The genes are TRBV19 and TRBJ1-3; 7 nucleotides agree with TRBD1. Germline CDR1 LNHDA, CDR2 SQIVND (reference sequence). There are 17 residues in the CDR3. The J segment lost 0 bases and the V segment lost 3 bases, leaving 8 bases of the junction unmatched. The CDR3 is CASSIGTGASSGNTIYF. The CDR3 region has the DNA TGTGCCAGTAGTATTGGAACAGGGGCTAGCTCTGGAAACACCATATATTTT.

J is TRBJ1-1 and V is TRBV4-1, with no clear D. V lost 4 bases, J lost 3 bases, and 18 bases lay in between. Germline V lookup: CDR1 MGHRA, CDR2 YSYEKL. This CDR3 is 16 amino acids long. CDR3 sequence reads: CASSPRRAGVYTEAFF. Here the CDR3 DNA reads TGCGCCAGCAGCCCAAGGAGGGCCGGGGTCTACACTGAAGCTTTCTTT.

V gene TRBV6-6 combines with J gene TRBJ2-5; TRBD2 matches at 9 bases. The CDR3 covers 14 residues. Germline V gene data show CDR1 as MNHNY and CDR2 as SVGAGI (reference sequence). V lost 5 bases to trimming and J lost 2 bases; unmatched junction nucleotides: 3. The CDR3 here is CASSQTSGQETQYF. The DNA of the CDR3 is TGTGCCAGCAGTCAGACTAGCGGACAAGAGACCCAGTACTTC.

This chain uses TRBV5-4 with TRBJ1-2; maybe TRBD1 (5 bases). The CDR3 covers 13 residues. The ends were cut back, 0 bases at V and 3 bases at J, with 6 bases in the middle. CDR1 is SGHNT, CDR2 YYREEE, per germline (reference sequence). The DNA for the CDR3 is TGTGCCAGCAGCTTGGAGGGGTACTATGGCTACACCTTC. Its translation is CASSLEGYYGYTF. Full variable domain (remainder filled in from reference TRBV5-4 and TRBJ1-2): ETGVTQSPTHLIKTRGQQVTLRCSSQSGHNTVSWYQQALGQGPQFIFQYYREEENGRGNFPPRFSGLQFPNYSSELNVNALELDDSALYLCASSLEGYYGYTFGSGTRLTVV.

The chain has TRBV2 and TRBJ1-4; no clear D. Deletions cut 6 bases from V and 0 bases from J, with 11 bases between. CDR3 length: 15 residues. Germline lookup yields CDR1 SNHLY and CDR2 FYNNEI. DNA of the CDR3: TGTGCCAGCAGGGCCGGATTTGCAACTAATGAAAAACTGTTTTTT. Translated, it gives CASRAGFATNEKLFF.

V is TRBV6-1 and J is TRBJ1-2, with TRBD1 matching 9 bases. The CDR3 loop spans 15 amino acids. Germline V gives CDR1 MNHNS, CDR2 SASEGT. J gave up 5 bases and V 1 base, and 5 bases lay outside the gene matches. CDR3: CASSEGRDRVYGYTF. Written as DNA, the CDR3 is TGTGCCAGCAGTGAAGGCAGGGACAGGGTGTATGGCTACACCTTC.

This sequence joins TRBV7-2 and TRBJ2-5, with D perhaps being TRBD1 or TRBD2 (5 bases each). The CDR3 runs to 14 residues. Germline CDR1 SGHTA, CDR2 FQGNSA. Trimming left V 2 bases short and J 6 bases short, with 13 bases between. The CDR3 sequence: CASSLSLGTKTQYF. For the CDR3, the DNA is TGTGCCAGCAGCTTAAGCCTGGGGACCAAGACCCAGTACTTC.

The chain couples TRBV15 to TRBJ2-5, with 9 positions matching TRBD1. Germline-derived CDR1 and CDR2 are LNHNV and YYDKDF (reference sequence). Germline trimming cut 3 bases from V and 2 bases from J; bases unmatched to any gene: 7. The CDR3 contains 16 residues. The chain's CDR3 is CATSSGDRDPQETQYF. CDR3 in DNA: TGTGCCACCAGCAGTGGGGACAGGGACCCTCAAGAGACCCAGTACTTC.

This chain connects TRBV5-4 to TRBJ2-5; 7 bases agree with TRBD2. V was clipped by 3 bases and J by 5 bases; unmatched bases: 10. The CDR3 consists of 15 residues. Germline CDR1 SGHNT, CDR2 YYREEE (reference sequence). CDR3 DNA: TGTGCCAGCAGCTCCGACTGGGGGGGGGTGGAGACCCAGTACTTC. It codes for CASSSDWGGVETQYF.

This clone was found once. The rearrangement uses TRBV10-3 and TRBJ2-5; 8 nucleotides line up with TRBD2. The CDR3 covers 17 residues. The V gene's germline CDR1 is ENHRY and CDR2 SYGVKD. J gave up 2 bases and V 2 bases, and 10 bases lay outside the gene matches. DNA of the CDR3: TGTGCCATCAGTGAGCGAGGGGGGACTAGGCATCAAGAGACCCAGTACTTC. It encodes CAISERGGTRHQETQYF.

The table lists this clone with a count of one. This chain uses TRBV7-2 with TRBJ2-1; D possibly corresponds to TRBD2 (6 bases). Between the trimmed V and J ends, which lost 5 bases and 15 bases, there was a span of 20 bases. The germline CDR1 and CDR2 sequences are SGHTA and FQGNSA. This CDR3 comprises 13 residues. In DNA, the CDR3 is TGTGCCAGCAGCCAAAGGTCTGGCGGGGCGTTGTTCTTC. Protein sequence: CASSQRSGGALFF.

CDR3 sequence: CASSPTQDSREAFF. The CDR3 DNA reads as TGTGCCAGCAGCCCGACACAGGACAGTCGCGAGGCTTTCTTT. The chain couples TRBV5-4 to TRBJ1-1; tentatively, D is TRBD1 (6 bases). CDR3 length: 14 amino acids. The germline gives CDR1 SGHNT, CDR2 YYREEE (reference sequence). V was cut by 4 bases and J by 11 bases, with 21 bases left in between. Variable domain in full (rest from reference TRBV5-4 and TRBJ1-1): ETGVTQSPTHLIKTRGQQVTLRCSSQSGHNTVSWYQQALGQGPQFIFQYYREEENGRGNFPPRFSGLQFPNYSSELNVNALELDDSALYLCASSPTQDSREAFFGQGTRLTVV.

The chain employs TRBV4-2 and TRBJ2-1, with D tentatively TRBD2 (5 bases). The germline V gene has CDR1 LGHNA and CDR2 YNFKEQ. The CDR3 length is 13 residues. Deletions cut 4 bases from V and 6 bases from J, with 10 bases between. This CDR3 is CASSLSEGNEQFF. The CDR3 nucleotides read TGTGCCAGCAGCCTCTCAGAGGGCAATGAGCAGTTCTTC.

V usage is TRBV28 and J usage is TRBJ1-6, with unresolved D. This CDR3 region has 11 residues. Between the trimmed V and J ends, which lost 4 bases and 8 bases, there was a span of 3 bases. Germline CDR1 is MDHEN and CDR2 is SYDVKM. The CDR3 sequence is CASSSYSPLHF. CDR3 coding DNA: TGTGCCAGCAGTTCCTATTCACCCCTCCACTTT.